This TCR beta chain derives from a study of blood T cell repertoires in COVID-19. Across the whole study: COVID-19 samples from acute and convalescent phases originated in the United States, Italy and Spain. T cells, B-cell-depleted T cells, or PBMCs supplied cDNA or gDNA.

Authors' data handling: Estimates of nucleated cell counts were drawn from the amplification of reference gene primers. Generated by immunoSEQ multiplex PCR, the TCRdb table keeps only in-frame clones and is missing some. V, J and clone size are those of that table, while D and trimming were read from the DNA. Here the sample spans 250,000 or so clones, about 79% being singletons. The source of this sequence is an elderly man with acute or convalescent COVID-19. Sequencing was done on a sample of peripheral blood.

The CDR3 here is CASRVDRGVTGELFF. The DNA of the CDR3 is TGTGCCAGTAGGGTGGACAGGGGGGTAACCGGGGAGCTGTTTTTT. The rearrangement uses TRBV19 and TRBJ2-2, with 10 bases lining up with TRBD1. Per germline, CDR1 LNHDA and CDR2 SQIVND (reference sequence). J lost 5 bases, V lost 6 bases, and 6 bases had no gene match. The length of the CDR3 is 15 residues.